This is a list of T cell receptor beta chains from one sample in a study of identical twins. MiXCR, run by TCRdb on the 5' RACE reads, gives a single entry per CDR3 protein. The sample lists under 500,000 distinct CDR3 sequences; roughly an eighth were seen once. This sample was also put to use in a study of yellow fever vaccine responses in identical twins.

Input material: CD4+ T cells sorted from blood. These receptor sequences come from a young woman in good health. CDR3s include the opening cysteine and the closing phenylalanine or tryptophan. D genes are given only for firm matches. The listing skips clone size in some rows; elsewhere it reads once, few, many or a size class.

d_gene	j_gene	abundance	v_gene	CDR3aa	CDR3nt
TRBD2	TRBJ2-4	few	TRBV5-1	CASSLDASGGPKNIQYF	TGCGCCAGCAGCTTGGATGCTAGCGGGGGGCCTAAAAACATTCAGTACTTC
TRBD2	TRBJ2-5	NA	TRBV12-3/TRBV12-4	CASSLARGGIETQYF	TGTGCCAGCAGTTTAGCTCGCGGGGGGATTGAGACCCAGTACTTC
NA	TRBJ1-5	NA	TRBV7-6	CASSFGPGPDQPQHF	TGTGCCAGCAGCTTCGGCCCGGGCCCGGATCAGCCCCAGCATTTT
TRBD1	TRBJ2-7	NA	TRBV28	CASRGTVPPYEQYF	TGTGCCAGCAGGGGGACAGTTCCCCCCTACGAGCAGTACTTC
TRBD1	TRBJ2-2	many	TRBV5-1	CASSPYPGQGANTGELFF	TGCGCCAGCAGCCCCTATCCCGGACAGGGGGCGAACACCGGGGAGCTGTTTTTT
NA	TRBJ2-7	few	TRBV12-3/TRBV12-4	CASSPRQAITYEQYF	TGTGCCAGCAGTCCAAGACAGGCGATAACCTACGAGCAGTACTTC
NA	TRBJ2-3	NA	TRBV18	CASSPSSSYTDTQYF	TGTGCCAGCTCGCCGTCGAGCTCTTACACAGATACGCAGTATTTT
NA	TRBJ2-1	NA	TRBV7-7	CASSLGAPGFVDNEQFF	TGTGCTAGCAGCTTAGGAGCTCCGGGGTTTGTGGACAATGAGCAGTTCTTC
TRBD1	TRBJ2-1	few	TRBV5-6	CASSPTGARTYNEQFF	TGTGCCAGCAGCCCTACAGGGGCACGAACGTACAATGAGCAGTTCTTC
NA	TRBJ1-3	NA	TRBV6-5	CASGGADTIYF	TGTGCCAGCGGGGGGGCCGACACCATATATTTT
TRBD2	TRBJ2-7	NA	TRBV30	CAWTRGGVILEQYF	TGTGCCTGGACCCGGGGGGGGGTCATTCTCGAGCAGTACTTC
TRBD1	TRBJ1-1	few	TRBV20-1	CSASKGASAEAFF	TGCAGTGCTAGTAAGGGGGCGAGCGCTGAAGCTTTCTTT
TRBD2	TRBJ2-4	NA	TRBV20-1	CSASQPRGNNIQYF	TGCAGTGCTAGTCAGCCGCGGGGGAATAACATTCAGTACTTC
TRBD2	TRBJ2-1	many	TRBV7-8	CASSLLLAVYNEQFF	TGTGCCAGCAGCTTGCTACTAGCGGTATACAATGAGCAGTTCTTC
TRBD1	TRBJ2-7	few	TRBV20-1	CSARGQGPYEQYF	TGCAGTGCTAGGGGACAGGGGCCCTACGAGCAGTACTTC
TRBD2	TRBJ2-1	NA	TRBV7-3	CASSLRWASGGNYNEQFF	TGTGCCAGCAGCTTAAGATGGGCTAGCGGGGGGAACTACAATGAGCAGTTCTTC
TRBD1	TRBJ1-5	NA	TRBV7-2	CASSVDREVNQPQHF	TGTGCCAGCAGCGTTGACAGGGAAGTAAATCAGCCCCAGCATTTT